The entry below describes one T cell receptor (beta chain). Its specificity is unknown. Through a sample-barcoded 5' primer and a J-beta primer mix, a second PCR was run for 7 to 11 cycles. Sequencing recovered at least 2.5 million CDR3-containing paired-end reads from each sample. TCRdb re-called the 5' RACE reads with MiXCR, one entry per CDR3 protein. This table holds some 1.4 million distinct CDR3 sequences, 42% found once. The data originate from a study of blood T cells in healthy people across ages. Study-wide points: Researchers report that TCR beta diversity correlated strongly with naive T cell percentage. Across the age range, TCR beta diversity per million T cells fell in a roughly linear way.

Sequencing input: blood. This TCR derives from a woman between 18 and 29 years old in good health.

The CDR3 nucleotides are TGTGCCAGCAGTGAACCGGGACTAGCGGGGGGGCGAGAGCAGTACTTC. It is translated as CASSEPGLAGGREQYF. The chain joins TRBV6-1 to TRBJ2-7; 16 bases fit TRBD2. This CDR3 is 16 amino acids long. The germline gives CDR1 MNHNS, CDR2 SASEGT. With V trimmed by 2 bases and J by 7 bases, 5 bases remained unmatched.